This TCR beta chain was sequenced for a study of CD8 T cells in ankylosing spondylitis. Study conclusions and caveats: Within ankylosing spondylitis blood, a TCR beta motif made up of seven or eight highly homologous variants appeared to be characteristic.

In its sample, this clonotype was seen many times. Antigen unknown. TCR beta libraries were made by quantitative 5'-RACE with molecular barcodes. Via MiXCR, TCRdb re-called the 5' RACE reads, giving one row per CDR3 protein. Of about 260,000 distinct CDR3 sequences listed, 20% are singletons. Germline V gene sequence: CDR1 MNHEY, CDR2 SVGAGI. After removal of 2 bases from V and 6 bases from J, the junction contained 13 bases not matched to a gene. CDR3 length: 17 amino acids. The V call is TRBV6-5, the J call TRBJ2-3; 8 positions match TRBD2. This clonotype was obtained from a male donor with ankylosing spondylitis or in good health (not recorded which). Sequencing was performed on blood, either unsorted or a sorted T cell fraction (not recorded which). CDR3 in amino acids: CASSYGAGGGLMDTQYF. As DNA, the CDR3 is TGTGCCAGCAGTTACGGCGCGGGGGGAGGACTTATGGATACGCAGTATTTT.